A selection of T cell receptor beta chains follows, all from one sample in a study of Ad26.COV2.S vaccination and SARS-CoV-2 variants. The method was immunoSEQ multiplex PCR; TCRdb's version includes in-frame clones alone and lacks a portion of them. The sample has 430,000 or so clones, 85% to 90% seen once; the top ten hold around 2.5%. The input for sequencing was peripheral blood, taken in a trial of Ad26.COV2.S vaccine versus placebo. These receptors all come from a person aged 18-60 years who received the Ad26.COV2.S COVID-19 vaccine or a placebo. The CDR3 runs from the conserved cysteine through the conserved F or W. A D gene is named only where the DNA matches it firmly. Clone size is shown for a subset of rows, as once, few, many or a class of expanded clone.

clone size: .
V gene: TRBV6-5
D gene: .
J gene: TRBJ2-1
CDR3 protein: CASSRSSGNEQFF
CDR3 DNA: TGTGCCAGCAGCCGAAGTAGCGGCAATGAGCAGTTCTTC

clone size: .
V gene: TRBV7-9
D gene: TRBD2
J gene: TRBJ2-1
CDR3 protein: CASSLGTRDEQFF
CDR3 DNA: TGTGCCAGCAGCTTAGGGACTAGAGATGAGCAGTTCTTC

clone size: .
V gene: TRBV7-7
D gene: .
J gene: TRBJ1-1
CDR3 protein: CASSPLLGLNTEAFF
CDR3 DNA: TGTGCCAGCAGCCCCCTCCTGGGCCTGAACACTGAAGCTTTCTTT

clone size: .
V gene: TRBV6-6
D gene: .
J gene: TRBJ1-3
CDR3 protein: CASSPYPLTESEAGSGNTIYF
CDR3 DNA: TGTGCCAGCAGTCCATACCCTTTGACAGAATCTGAGGCCGGCTCTGGAAACACCATATATTTT

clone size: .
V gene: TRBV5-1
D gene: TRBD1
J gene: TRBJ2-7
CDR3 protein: CASRQGASYEQYF
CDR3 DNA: TGCGCCAGCAGACAGGGGGCTTCCTACGAGCAGTACTTC

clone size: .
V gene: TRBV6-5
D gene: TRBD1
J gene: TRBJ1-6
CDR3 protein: CASSYSIQGNSPLHF
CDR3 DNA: TGTGCCAGCAGTTACTCGATACAGGGGAATTCACCCCTCCACTTT

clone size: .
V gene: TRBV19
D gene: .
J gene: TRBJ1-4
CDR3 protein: CASSMVQPGNEKLFF
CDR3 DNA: TGTGCCAGTAGTATGGTCCAACCGGGGAATGAAAAACTGTTTTTT

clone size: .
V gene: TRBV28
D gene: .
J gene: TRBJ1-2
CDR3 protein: CASSQGVLGNYGYTF
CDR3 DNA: TGTGCCAGCAGCCAAGGGGTTTTAGGTAACTATGGCTACACCTTC

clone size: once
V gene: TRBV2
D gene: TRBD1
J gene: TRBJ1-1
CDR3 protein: CATGGQEYTEAFF
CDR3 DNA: TGTGCCACGGGGGGACAGGAATACACTGAAGCTTTCTTT

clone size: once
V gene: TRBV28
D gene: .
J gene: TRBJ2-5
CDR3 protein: CASKVTGGQETQYF
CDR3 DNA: TGTGCCAGCAAGGTGACAGGAGGGCAAGAGACCCAGTACTTC

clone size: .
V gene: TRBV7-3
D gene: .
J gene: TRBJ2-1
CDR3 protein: CASSFYRGAEQFF
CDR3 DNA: TGTGCCAGCAGCTTTTATAGGGGCGCCGAGCAGTTCTTC

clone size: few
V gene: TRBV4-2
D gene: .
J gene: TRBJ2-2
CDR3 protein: CASSPSDGSEDGELFF
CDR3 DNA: TGTGCCAGCAGCCCCTCGGACGGATCAGAGGACGGGGAGCTGTTTTTT

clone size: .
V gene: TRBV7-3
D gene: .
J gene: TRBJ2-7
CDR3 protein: CASSLRDGSSYEQYF
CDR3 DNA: TGTGCCAGCAGCCTCCGGGACGGGAGCTCCTACGAGCAGTACTTC

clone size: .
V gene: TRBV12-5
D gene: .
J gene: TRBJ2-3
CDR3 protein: CASGLVRSRDTQYF
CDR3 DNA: TGTGCTAGTGGTTTGGTACGTTCTAGAGATACGCAGTATTTT

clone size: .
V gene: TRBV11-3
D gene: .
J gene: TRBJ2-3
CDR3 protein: CASSSAGPDTQYF
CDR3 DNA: TGTGCCAGCAGCTCTGCGGGGCCAGATACGCAGTATTTT

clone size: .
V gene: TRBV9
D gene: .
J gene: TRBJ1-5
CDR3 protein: CASSKGDSNQPQHF
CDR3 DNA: TGTGCCAGCAGCAAAGGGGATAGCAATCAGCCCCAGCATTTT

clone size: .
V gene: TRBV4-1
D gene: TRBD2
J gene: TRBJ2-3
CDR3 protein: CASSLLPSGGTDTQYF
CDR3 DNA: TGCGCCAGCAGCCTTCTCCCTAGCGGGGGGACAGATACGCAGTATTTT

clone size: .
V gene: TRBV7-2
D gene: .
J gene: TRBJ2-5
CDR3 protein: CASSLERGTGTQYF
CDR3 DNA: TGTGCCAGCAGCTTAGAAAGAGGGACTGGGACCCAGTACTTC

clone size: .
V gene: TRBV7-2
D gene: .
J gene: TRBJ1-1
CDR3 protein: CASSLAWGPGTEAFF
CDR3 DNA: TGTGCCAGCAGCTTAGCATGGGGGCCGGGCACTGAAGCTTTCTTT

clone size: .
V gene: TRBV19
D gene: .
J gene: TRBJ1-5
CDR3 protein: CASSIDQTVTQPQHF
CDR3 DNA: TGTGCCAGTAGTATAGATCAGACAGTGACTCAGCCCCAGCATTTT

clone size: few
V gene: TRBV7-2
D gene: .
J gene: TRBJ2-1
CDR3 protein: CASSLTSSSYNEQFF
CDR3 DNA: TGTGCCAGCAGCTTAACTTCGAGCTCCTACAATGAGCAGTTCTTC

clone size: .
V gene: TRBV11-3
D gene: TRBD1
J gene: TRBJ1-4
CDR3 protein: CASSSRRDRIEKLFF
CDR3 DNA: TGTGCCAGCAGCTCCCGTCGGGACAGAATTGAAAAACTGTTTTTT

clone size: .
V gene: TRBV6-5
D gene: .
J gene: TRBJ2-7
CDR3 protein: CASSYSSGGSYEQYF
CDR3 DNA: TGTGCCAGCAGTTACTCCTCCGGGGGCTCCTACGAGCAGTACTTC

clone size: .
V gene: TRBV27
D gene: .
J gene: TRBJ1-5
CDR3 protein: CASSIRGSNQPQHF
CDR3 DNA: TGTGCCAGCAGCATAAGGGGTTCCAATCAGCCCCAGCATTTT

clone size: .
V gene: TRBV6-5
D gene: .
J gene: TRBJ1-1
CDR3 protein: CASSYSLGRNTEAFF
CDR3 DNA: TGTGCCAGCAGTTACTCTCTAGGCCGGAACACTGAAGCTTTCTTT

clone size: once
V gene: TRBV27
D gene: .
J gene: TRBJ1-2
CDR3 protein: CASSFSGTWGYTF
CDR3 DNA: TGTGCCAGCAGTTTTTCGGGGACGTGGGGCTACACCTTC

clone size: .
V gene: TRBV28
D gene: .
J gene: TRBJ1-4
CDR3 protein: CASSFSGGNEKLFF
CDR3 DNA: TGTGCCAGCAGTTTTTCGGGGGGTAATGAAAAACTGTTTTTT

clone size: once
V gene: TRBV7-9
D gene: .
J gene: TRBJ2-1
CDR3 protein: CASSLVTQYNEQFF
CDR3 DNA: TGTGCCAGCAGCTTAGTCACCCAGTACAATGAGCAGTTCTTC

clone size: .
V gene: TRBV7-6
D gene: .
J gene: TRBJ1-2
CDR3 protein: CASSLGWGSGYTF
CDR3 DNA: TGTGCCAGCAGCTTAGGGTGGGGCAGTGGCTACACCTTC

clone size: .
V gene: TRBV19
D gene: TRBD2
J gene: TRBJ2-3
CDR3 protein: CASTHRGGGASDTQYF
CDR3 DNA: TGTGCCAGTACGCATCGCGGCGGGGGGGCCTCAGATACGCAGTATTTT

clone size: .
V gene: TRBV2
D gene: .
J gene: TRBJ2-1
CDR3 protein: CASNPPGFDEQFF
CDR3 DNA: TGTGCCAGTAACCCCCCAGGTTTTGATGAGCAGTTCTTC

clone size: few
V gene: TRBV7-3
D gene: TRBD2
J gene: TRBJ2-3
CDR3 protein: CASSPQGLAGTKDTQYF
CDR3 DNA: TGTGCCAGCAGCCCCCAGGGACTAGCGGGGACTAAAGATACGCAGTATTTT

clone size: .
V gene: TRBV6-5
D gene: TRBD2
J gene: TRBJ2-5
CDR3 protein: CASAGSGGALETQYF
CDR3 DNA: TGTGCCAGCGCCGGTAGCGGGGGGGCCTTAGAGACCCAGTACTTC

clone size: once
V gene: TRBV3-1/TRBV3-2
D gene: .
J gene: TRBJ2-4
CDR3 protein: CASSQALRNIQYF
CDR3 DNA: TGTGCCAGCAGCCAAGCGCTCAGAAACATTCAGTACTTC

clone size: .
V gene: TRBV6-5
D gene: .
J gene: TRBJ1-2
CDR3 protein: CASSYTWEGTYGYTF
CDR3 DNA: TGTGCCAGCAGTTACACCTGGGAGGGGACCTATGGCTACACCTTC

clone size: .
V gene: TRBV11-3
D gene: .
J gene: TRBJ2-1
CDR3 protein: CASSGTRSYNEQFF
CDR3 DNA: TGTGCCAGCAGCGGGACTCGCTCCTACAATGAGCAGTTCTTC

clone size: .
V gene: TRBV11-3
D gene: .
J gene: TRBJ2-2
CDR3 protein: CASSVYSEGPGELFF
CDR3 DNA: TGTGCCAGCAGCGTCTATTCAGAAGGGCCCGGGGAGCTGTTTTTT

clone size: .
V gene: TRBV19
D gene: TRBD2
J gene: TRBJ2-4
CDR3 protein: CASTPRGRGAKNIQYF
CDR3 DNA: TGTGCCAGTACCCCTCGGGGGAGGGGAGCCAAAAACATTCAGTACTTC

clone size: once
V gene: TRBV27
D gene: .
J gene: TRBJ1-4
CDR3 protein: CASSFGAQYSNEKLFF
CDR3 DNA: TGTGCCAGCAGTTTCGGGGCTCAGTATTCTAATGAAAAACTGTTTTTT

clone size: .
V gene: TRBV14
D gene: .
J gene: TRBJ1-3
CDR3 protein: CASSQVSGNTIYF
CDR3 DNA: TGTGCCAGCAGCCAAGTATCCGGAAACACCATATATTTT

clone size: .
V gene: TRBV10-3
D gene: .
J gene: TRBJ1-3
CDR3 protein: CAISAGLSGNTIYF
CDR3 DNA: TGTGCCATCAGTGCGGGCCTCTCTGGAAACACCATATATTTT

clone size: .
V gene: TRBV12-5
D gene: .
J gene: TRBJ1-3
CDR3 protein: CASGRLGSGNTIYF
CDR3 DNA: TGTGCTAGTGGTAGACTTGGCTCTGGAAACACCATATATTTT

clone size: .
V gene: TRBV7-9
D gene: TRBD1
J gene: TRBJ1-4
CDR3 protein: CASSLMGQLNEKLFF
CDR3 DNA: TGTGCCAGCAGCTTAATGGGACAGCTGAATGAAAAACTGTTTTTT

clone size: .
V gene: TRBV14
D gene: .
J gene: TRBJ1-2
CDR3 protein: CASSQWMYGYTF
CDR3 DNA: TGTGCCAGCAGCCAGTGGATGTATGGCTACACCTTC

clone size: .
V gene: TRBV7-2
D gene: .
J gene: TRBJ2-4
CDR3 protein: CASSLEGNRRAKNIQYF
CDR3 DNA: TGTGCCAGCAGCTTAGAGGGCAACAGGAGAGCCAAAAACATTCAGTACTTC

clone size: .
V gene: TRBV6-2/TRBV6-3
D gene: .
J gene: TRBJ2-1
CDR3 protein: CASSRTSPPYNEQFF
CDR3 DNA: TGTGCCAGCAGCCGTACTAGCCCCCCCTACAATGAGCAGTTCTTC